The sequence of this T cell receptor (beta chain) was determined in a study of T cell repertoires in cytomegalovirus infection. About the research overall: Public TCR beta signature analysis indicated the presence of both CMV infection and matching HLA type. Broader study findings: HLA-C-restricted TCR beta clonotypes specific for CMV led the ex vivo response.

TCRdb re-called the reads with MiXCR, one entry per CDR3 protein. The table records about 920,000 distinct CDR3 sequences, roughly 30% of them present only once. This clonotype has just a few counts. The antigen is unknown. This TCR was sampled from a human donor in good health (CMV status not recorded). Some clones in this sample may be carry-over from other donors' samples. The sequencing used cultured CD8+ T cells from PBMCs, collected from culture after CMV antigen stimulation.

The CDR3, as DNA: TGCGCCAGCAGCCAAGTGACGGGCCACGGGGAGCTGTTTTTT. Protein: CASSQVTGHGELFF. The chain is built from TRBV4-1 and TRBJ2-2; D is uncertain. The CDR3 has 14 residues. V was shortened by 1 base and J by 7 bases, with 10 bases between the two germline ends. The germline V gene has CDR1 MGHRA and CDR2 YSYEKL.